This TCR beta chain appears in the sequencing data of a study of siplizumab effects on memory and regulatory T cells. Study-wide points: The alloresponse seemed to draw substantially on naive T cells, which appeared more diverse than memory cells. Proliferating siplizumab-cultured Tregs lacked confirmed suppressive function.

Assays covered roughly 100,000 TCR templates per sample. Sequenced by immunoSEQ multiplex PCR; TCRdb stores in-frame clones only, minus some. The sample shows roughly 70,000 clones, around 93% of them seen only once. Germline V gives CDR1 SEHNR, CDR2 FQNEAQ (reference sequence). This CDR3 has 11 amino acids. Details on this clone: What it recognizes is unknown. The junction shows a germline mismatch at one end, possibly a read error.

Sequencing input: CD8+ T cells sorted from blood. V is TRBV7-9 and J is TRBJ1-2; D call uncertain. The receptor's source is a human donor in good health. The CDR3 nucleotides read TGTGCCAGCAGCTTAGATCCCCCGGCGGACTTC. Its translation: CASSLDPPADF.